The 31 T cell receptor beta chains in this list originate from one sample, sequenced in a study of cytomegalovirus exposure and HLA in healthy donors. The study ran its PCR with 60 Vbeta and 13 Jbeta primers. Using immunoSEQ multiplex PCR, the repertoire was profiled, and TCRdb retains in-frame clones only, with some absent. The table lists about 170,000 clones, roughly two thirds of them singletons, with about 5% in the top ten. Sample: PBMCs. Every receptor here comes from a woman aged 18-29 years in good health and CMV-seropositive.

This rearrangement joins TRBV7-9 to TRBJ2-2, with D unclear. This CDR3 has 14 residues. The germline V gene has CDR1 SEHNR and CDR2 FQNEAQ (reference sequence). The germline V and J ends were trimmed by 0 bases and 5 bases, with 7 bases remaining between them. CDR3 sequence reads: CASSLALITGELFF. The CDR3 bases are TGTGCCAGCAGCTTAGCACTTATTACCGGGGAGCTGTTTTTT.

This rearrangement joins TRBV6-5 to TRBJ2-5; 7 positions match TRBD1. The assigned J gene may be wrong: the sequence end matches TRBJ2-7 better. Germline V gene data show CDR1 as MNHEY and CDR2 as SVGAGI. CDR3 length equals 13 residues. CDR3 DNA: TGTGCCAGCAGCCCGGGACAGACCTACGAGCAGTACTTC. It translates to CASSPGQTYEQYF.

V usage is TRBV6-4 and J usage is TRBJ2-2; the D is unclear. This CDR3 is built from 14 residues. V lost 10 bases and J lost 0, with 12 bases in between. Germline V gives CDR1 MRHNA, CDR2 SNTAGT. CDR3 sequence reads: CANQAPTNTGELFF. For the CDR3, the DNA is TGTGCCAACCAGGCCCCCACGAACACCGGGGAGCTGTTTTTT.

The chain combines TRBV18 with TRBJ2-6; no clear D. This CDR3 has 16 amino acids. V was cut by 3 bases and J by 0 bases, with 9 bases left in between. Germline V gene sequence: CDR1 KGHSH, CDR2 LQKENI. In DNA, the CDR3 is TGTGCCAGCTCACCTACTCGGGTCTCTGGGGCCAACGTCCTGACTTTC. Encoded protein: CASSPTRVSGANVLTF.

The V and J genes are TRBV7-2 and TRBJ2-1, with a possible D match to TRBD1 (6 bases). Looked up from germline, CDR1 is SGHTA and CDR2 is FQGNSA. V dropped 0 bases and J dropped 9 bases, with 24 bases sitting between them. The CDR3 is 18 residues long. The CDR3 region is CASSLALSWGPRMVEQFF. Written as DNA, the CDR3 is TGTGCCAGCAGCTTAGCGCTATCTTGGGGGCCTCGTATGGTTGAGCAGTTCTTC.

The V and J genes are TRBV4-3 and TRBJ2-5, with a weak D call TRBD1 (6 bases). The J call is uncertain, as TRBJ2-7 better fits the DNA end. Per the germline V gene, CDR1 is LGHNA and CDR2 is YSLEER. This CDR3 contains 15 residues. The DNA for the CDR3 is TGCGCCAGCAGCCAAGATGCGGACAGCTCCTACGAGCAGTACTTC. Translation: CASSQDADSSYEQYF.

The chain combines TRBV6-1 with TRBJ2-7, with unresolved D. V dropped 0 bases and J dropped 2 bases, with 14 bases sitting between them. Germline V CDR1 and CDR2: MNHNS, SASEGT. The CDR3 extends over 16 amino acids. CDR3 in amino acids: CASSEALRTSAYEQYF. The CDR3 DNA reads as TGTGCCAGCAGTGAAGCTTTAAGAACGTCGGCCTACGAGCAGTACTTC.

The V gene is TRBV29-1, the J gene TRBJ1-1; D may be TRBD1 (5 bases). Germline CDR1 and CDR2: SQVTM and ANQGSEA. V lost 1 base and J 5 bases, leaving 8 bases between the germline ends. The CDR3 runs to 12 residues. The CDR3, as DNA: TGCAGCGTTGAAGGGGGGGGAACTGAAGCTTTCTTT. Protein sequence: CSVEGGGTEAFF.

The chain recombines TRBV5-4 with TRBJ1-3; TRBD1 is a possible D gene (6 bases). In germline, CDR1 is SGHNT, CDR2 YYREEE (reference sequence). The V gene lost 3 bases and the J gene lost 7 bases, with 8 bases spanning the gap. The CDR3 is made up of 12 amino acids. DNA for the CDR3: TGTGCCAGCAGCTCTCAGGGGAACACCATATATTTT. It encodes CASSSQGNTIYF.

Concerning this clone: The junction does not match germline at one end; this may be a read error. The genes are TRBV10-3 and TRBJ2-6, with a weak D call TRBD1 (5 bases). This CDR3 spans 18 amino acids. CDR1 is ENHRY, CDR2 SYGVKD, per germline. The CDR3 region is CAISLQTALGSGANVLTF. In DNA, the CDR3 is TGTGCCATCAGCCTTCAGACGGCCTTGGGGTCTGGGGCTAACGTCCTGACTTTC.

V usage is TRBV11-1 and J usage is TRBJ2-7; tentatively, D is TRBD1 (5 bases). This CDR3 comprises 15 residues. Trimming removed 6 bases from V and 0 bases from J, with 15 bases in between. Germline assignment: CDR1 SGHAT and CDR2 FQDESV (reference sequence). CDR3 in DNA: TGTGCCAGCAGTTACGACAGCCACTCCTCCTACGAGCAGTACTTC. It codes for CASSYDSHSSYEQYF.

The gene calls are TRBV7-2 and TRBJ2-2, with D possibly being TRBD2 (7 bases). The CDR3 has 15 amino acids. Trimming took 1 base from V and 8 from J, leaving 14 bases between them. CDR1 is SGHTA, CDR2 FQGNSA, per germline. CDR3 sequence (DNA): TGTGCCAGCAGCTTAGTGTGGCGGGGGCCTGGGGAGCTGTTTTTT. Residues: CASSLVWRGPGELFF.

This clone has a handful of counts. The chain carries TRBV18 and TRBJ1-4, with a possible D match to TRBD1 (5 bases). With 6 bases removed from V and 14 bases from J, the gap between germline ends came to 13 bases. The germline V gene encodes CDR1 KGHSH and CDR2 LQKENI. The CDR3 runs to 11 residues. The DNA for the CDR3 is TGTGCCAGCTCGGACCGGGGGTCGCTGTTTTTT. Protein sequence: CASSDRGSLFF. Full variable domain (outside the CDR3, taken from reference TRBV18 and TRBJ1-4): NAGVMQNPRHLVRRRGQEARLRCSPMKGHSHVYWYRQLPEEGLKFMVYLQKENIIDESGMPKERFSAEFPKEGPSILRIQQVVRGDSAAYFCASSDRGSLFFGSGTQLSVL.

The chain is built from TRBV6-6 and TRBJ1-1; D might be TRBD1 (5 bases). V was shortened by 5 bases and J by 8 bases, with 18 bases between the two germline ends. CDR1 and CDR2 (germline): MNHNY, SVGAGI (reference sequence). CDR3 length equals 14 residues. CDR3 nucleotide sequence: TGTGCCAGCAGTCGGCTCGGACAAAGGGGAGAAGCTTTCTTT. This sequence encodes CASSRLGQRGEAFF.

CDR3 coding DNA: TGTGCCAGCAGTTCATCCGGGACTCAATACGAGCAGTACTTC. Its protein product is CASSSSGTQYEQYF. The J gene is TRBJ2-7, the V gene TRBV28, with D possibly being TRBD2 (6 bases). The germline gives CDR1 MDHEN, CDR2 SYDVKM. The CDR3 runs 14 residues. V gave up 4 bases and J gave up 4 bases, with 14 bases separating them.

On this clone: Mismatch with germline at one junction end may stem from a read error. The chain carries TRBV7-9 and TRBJ2-7; D unclear. Germline loops: CDR1 SEHNR, CDR2 FQNEAQ (reference sequence). The CDR3 totals 12 residues. CDR3 in amino acids: CSSSPNGYEQYF. The CDR3 DNA reads as TGTTCCAGCAGCCCAAACGGCTACGAGCAGTACTTC.

The rearrangement links TRBV5-1 to TRBJ2-2; 11 nucleotides align to TRBD2. The germline V gene encodes CDR1 SGHRS and CDR2 YFSETQ. The CDR3 spans 16 residues. The ends lost 2 bases at V and 1 base at J; junction bases unmatched: 1. The CDR3 DNA is TGCGCCAGCAGCTTAGGACTAGCGGGGAACACCGGGGAGCTGTTTTTT. As protein: CASSLGLAGNTGELFF.

This clone appeared a single time. The chain has TRBV4-3 and TRBJ2-5; 9 nucleotides agree with TRBD2. J lost 5 bases, V lost 0 bases, and 7 bases had no gene match. Germline V lookup: CDR1 LGHNA, CDR2 YSLEER. This CDR3 is 16 amino acids long. The CDR3 spells CASSQDQAGGLETQYF. The CDR3 DNA sequence: TGCGCCAGCAGCCAAGATCAAGCGGGGGGCTTGGAGACCCAGTACTTC.

V is TRBV4-3 and J is TRBJ2-1, with 8 positions matching TRBD2. After removal of 1 base from V and 4 bases from J, the junction contained 6 bases not matched to a gene. CDR1 and CDR2 from the germline V gene are LGHNA and YSLEER. There are 16 residues in the CDR3. As DNA, the CDR3 is TGCGCCAGCAGCCAAGGTCCCGGGGGGGGGTACAATGAGCAGTTCTTC. Its protein is CASSQGPGGGYNEQFF.

The DNA of the CDR3 is TGTGCCAGCAGTTCAGGGGGGACCTACGAGCAGTACTTC. Translated, it gives CASSSGGTYEQYF. The chain links TRBV2 to TRBJ2-7; TRBD1 might be the D (7 bases). Trimming stripped 5 bases from V and 2 bases from J, with 10 bases between. This CDR3 has 13 amino acids. From germline, CDR1 is SNHLY and CDR2 FYNNEI.

The chain carries TRBV28 and TRBJ1-4; 7 bases fit TRBD1. Germline CDR1 is MDHEN and CDR2 is SYDVKM. The CDR3 has 15 residues. The trim removed 5 bases at V and 8 bases at J, leaving 11 bases unmatched. CDR3 in DNA: TGTGCCAGCAGTCCTCATACAGGGGCGCGGGAAAAACTGTTTTTT. The encoded protein is CASSPHTGAREKLFF.

The chain uses TRBV13 and TRBJ1-1, with 8 positions matching TRBD1. J lost 6 bases, V lost 3 bases, and 18 bases had no gene match. The CDR3 has 18 residues. Germline CDR1 PRHDT, CDR2 FYEKMQ (reference sequence). The CDR3 DNA follows: TGTGCCAGCAGCTTGTTGTCGAGACAGGGGCCCCTTGGTTCTGAAGCTTTCTTT. Translated, it gives CASSLLSRQGPLGSEAFF.

V is TRBV5-1 and J is TRBJ1-5; D is ambiguous. V was trimmed by 5 bases and J by 2 bases, leaving 23 bases between them. CDR3 length: 18 residues. The germline CDR1 and CDR2 sequences are SGHRS and YFSETQ. The CDR3 loop reads CASSLMALPGQGNQPQHF. CDR3 in DNA: TGCGCCAGCAGTCTGATGGCGCTCCCCGGCCAGGGCAATCAGCCCCAGCATTTT.

This chain connects TRBV6-5 to TRBJ2-4; D possibly corresponds to TRBD1 (6 bases). The CDR3 runs to 15 residues. Germline V gene data show CDR1 as MNHEY and CDR2 as SVGAGI. Trimming pared 8 bases from V and 1 base from J, leaving 15 bases between. CDR3 coding DNA: TGTGCCAGCGGACGAAAGGGGGTGGCCAAAAACATTCAGTACTTC. Encoded protein: CASGRKGVAKNIQYF.

This sequence joins TRBV6-6 and TRBJ1-1, with D uncertain. V dropped 0 bases and J dropped 5 bases, with 7 bases sitting between them. CDR3 length: 13 residues. Germline lookup yields CDR1 MNHNY and CDR2 SVGAGI (reference sequence). CDR3 coding DNA: TGTGCCAGCAGTTACTCGGCCGGGACTGAAGCTTTCTTT. Residues: CASSYSAGTEAFF.

V and J are TRBV19 and TRBJ1-5; no reliable D call. Trimming pared 1 base from V and 0 bases from J, leaving 7 bases between. Germline V gene data show CDR1 as LNHDA and CDR2 as SQIVND (reference sequence). The CDR3 spans 15 residues. Here the CDR3 DNA reads TGTGCCAGTAGTATAGCCTACAGTAGCAATCAGCCCCAGCATTTT. It encodes CASSIAYSSNQPQHF.

The rearrangement joins TRBV9 to TRBJ2-5, with D perhaps matching TRBD2 (5 bases). Judging by the DNA end, TRBJ2-7 fits better; the J call may be wrong. The CDR3 spans 12 residues. Germline CDR1 SGDLS, CDR2 YYNGEE. CDR3 DNA sequence: TGTGCCAGCAGCGTAGGAGAGGGCGAGCAGTACTTC. Its translation: CASSVGEGEQYF.

This chain joins TRBV2 and TRBJ2-7, with 8 bases matching TRBD1. This CDR3 has 11 residues. V was clipped by 5 bases and J by 9 bases; unmatched bases: 3. CDR1 is SNHLY and CDR2 is FYNNEI in the germline V gene. The CDR3 here is CASSSGQGQYF. The CDR3 region has the DNA TGTGCCAGCAGTAGCGGACAGGGGCAGTACTTC.

The CDR3 loop reads CASSDSMSGGTDTQYF. The CDR3 region has the DNA TGTGCCAGCAGTGACTCGATGAGCGGGGGTACAGATACGCAGTATTTT. The genes are TRBV6-4 and TRBJ2-3; 8 nucleotides align to TRBD2. CDR1 is MRHNA, CDR2 SNTAGT, per germline. V shed 0 bases, J shed 3 bases, and the junction held 5 bases outside the gene matches. This CDR3 contains 16 residues.

This clone came up a few times. The chain has TRBV6-5 and TRBJ1-1; D not certain. From germline, CDR1 is MNHEY and CDR2 SVGAGI. This CDR3 has 11 residues. V was pared by 2 bases and J by 4 bases, with 2 bases between. For the CDR3, the DNA is TGTGCCAGCAGTTACCTCACTGAAGCTTTCTTT. It codes for CASSYLTEAFF.

CDR3 sequence (DNA): TGTGCCAGCAGCTTGGAAGGGGCGATACCCGGGGAGCTGTTTTTT. It codes for CASSLEGAIPGELFF. The chain couples TRBV5-4 to TRBJ2-2, with D maybe TRBD1 (5 bases). Trimming pared 0 bases from V and 6 bases from J, leaving 12 bases between. There are 15 residues in the CDR3. The V gene's germline CDR1 is SGHNT and CDR2 YYREEE (reference sequence).